This TCR beta chain was captured by sequencing in a study of blood T cell repertoires in COVID-19. This clone is a singleton in its sample. CDR3 length: 15 residues. V shed 2 bases and J shed 1 base, with 10 bases lying between them. The V gene's germline CDR1 is SGHDT and CDR2 YYEEEE. Sequenced by immunoSEQ multiplex PCR; TCRdb stores in-frame clones only, minus some. Seen here are about 300,000 clones, around 86% observed once, and the top ten hold 1.5% to 2%. The TCR comes from a woman between 40 and 50 years old who had recovered from COVID-19. The gene calls are TRBV5-6 and TRBJ1-3; TRBD1 might be the D (6 bases). The sample was PBMCs or T cells enriched from blood (not recorded which). CDR3 region: CASSFPTGSGNTIYF. CDR3 nucleotide sequence: TGTGCCAGCAGCTTCCCGACAGGATCTGGAAACACCATATATTTT.